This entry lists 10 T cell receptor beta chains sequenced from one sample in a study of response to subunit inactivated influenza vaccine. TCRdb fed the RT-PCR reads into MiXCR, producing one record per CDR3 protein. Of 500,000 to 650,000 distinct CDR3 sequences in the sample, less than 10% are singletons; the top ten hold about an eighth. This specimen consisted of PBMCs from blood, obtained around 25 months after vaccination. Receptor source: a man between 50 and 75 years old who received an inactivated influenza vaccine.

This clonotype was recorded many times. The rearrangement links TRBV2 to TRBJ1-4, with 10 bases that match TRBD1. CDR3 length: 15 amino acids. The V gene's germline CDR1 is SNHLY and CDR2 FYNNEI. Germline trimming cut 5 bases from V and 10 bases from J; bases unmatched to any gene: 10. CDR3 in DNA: TGTGCCAGCAGTAACACCGGGACAGGGGTGGGAAAACTGTTTTTT. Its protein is CASSNTGTGVGKLFF.

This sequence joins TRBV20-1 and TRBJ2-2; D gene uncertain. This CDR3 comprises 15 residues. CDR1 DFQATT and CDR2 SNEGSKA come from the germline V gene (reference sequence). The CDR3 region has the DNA TGCAGCACCCTTAAGCCCGGTAGTAACACCGGGGAGCTGTTTTTT. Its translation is CSTLKPGSNTGELFF.

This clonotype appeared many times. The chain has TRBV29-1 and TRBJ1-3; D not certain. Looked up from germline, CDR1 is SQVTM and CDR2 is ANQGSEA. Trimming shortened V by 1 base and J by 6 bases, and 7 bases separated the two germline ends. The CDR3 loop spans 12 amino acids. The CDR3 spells CSVEVRTNTIYF. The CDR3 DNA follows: TGCAGCGTTGAAGTCAGGACAAACACCATATATTTT.

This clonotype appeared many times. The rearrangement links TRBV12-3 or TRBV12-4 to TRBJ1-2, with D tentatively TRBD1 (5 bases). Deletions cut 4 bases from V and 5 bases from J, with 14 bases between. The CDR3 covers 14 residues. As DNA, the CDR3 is TGTGCCAGCAGTTCTGGGGCGTTACGATATGGCTACACCTTC. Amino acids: CASSSGALRYGYTF.

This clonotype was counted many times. This CDR3 is CSATPLAGVIDTQYF. CDR3 bases: TGCAGTGCCACCCCACTAGCGGGAGTTATAGATACGCAGTATTTT. The chain combines TRBV20-1 with TRBJ2-3, with 11 bases fitting TRBD2. In germline, CDR1 is DFQATT, CDR2 SNEGSKA (reference sequence). The CDR3 has 15 residues. V shed 6 bases and J 5 bases; nucleotides not matched to a gene: 10.

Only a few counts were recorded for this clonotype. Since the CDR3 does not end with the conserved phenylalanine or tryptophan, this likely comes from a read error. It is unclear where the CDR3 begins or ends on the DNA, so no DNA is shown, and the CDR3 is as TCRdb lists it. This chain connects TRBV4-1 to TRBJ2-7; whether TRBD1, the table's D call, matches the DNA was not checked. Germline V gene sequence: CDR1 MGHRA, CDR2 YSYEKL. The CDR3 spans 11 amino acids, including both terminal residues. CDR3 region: CASSRTGTSTS.

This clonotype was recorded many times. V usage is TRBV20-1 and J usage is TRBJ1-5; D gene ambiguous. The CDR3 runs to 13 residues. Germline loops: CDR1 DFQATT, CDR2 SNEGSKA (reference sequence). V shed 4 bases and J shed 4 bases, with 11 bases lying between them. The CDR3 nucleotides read TGCAGTGCTATCGTGGGGTCTAATCAGCCCCAGCATTTT. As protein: CSAIVGSNQPQHF.

The CDR3 spells CASSVPSGTADTQYF. CDR3 sequence (DNA): TGTGCCAGCAGTGTCCCTAGCGGGACAGCAGATACGCAGTATTTT. The chain joins TRBV2 to TRBJ2-3; 9 nucleotides align to TRBD2. V was clipped by 4 bases and J by 4 bases; unmatched bases: 6. CDR1 is SNHLY, CDR2 FYNNEI, per germline. The CDR3 loop spans 15 amino acids.

CDR3 sequence reads: CASSFLRGGPRETQYF. As DNA, the CDR3 is TGTGCCAGCAGTTTTCTGCGGGGGGGCCCCCGGGAGACCCAGTACTTC. V and J are TRBV12-3 or TRBV12-4 and TRBJ2-5; 9 bases fit TRBD2. The CDR3 totals 16 residues. V lost 3 bases and J lost 5; bases outside the gene matches: 10.

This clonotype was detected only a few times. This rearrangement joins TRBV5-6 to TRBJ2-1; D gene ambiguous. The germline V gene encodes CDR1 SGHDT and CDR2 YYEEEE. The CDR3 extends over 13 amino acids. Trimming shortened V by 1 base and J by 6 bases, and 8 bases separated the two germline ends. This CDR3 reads CASSLPGPNEQFF. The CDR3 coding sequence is TGTGCCAGCAGCTTGCCCGGCCCCAATGAGCAGTTCTTC.